The rows below give T cell receptor beta chains drawn from one sample of a study of lymphopenia after photon versus proton radiotherapy. Only in-frame clones appear in the TCRdb table, and some are missing; sequencing was by immunoSEQ multiplex PCR. The sample gives roughly 41,000 clones, 70% to 90% of which show up once; around 2.9% is in the top ten. This specimen was peripheral blood, taken from a patient treated with photon-based radiotherapy. These receptor sequences come from a man aged 45-65 years with gastric cancer. CDR3s include the opening cysteine and the closing phenylalanine or tryptophan. The D gene is left open where the match is weak.

D gene	V gene	J gene	CDR3 protein
.	TRBV7-8	TRBJ2-1	CASSLGQVITDEQFF
TRBD2	TRBV5-1	TRBJ2-7	CASSLDASGSFYEQYF
.	TRBV7-9	TRBJ1-1	CASSLAWAMNTEAFF
TRBD2	TRBV7-9	TRBJ2-2	CASSLKIRLAVDTGELFF
TRBD2	TRBV7-9	TRBJ2-3	CASSPPGGDTQYF
.	TRBV21-1	TRBJ1-5	CASGGGHNQPQHF
.	TRBV20-1	TRBJ1-1	CSAGESAEAFF
TRBD2	TRBV29-1	TRBJ2-5	CSVESSGSWKAQYF
.	TRBV18	TRBJ2-7	CASQGAQSSYEQYF
TRBD1	TRBV30	TRBJ2-5	CAWDRGRGETQYF
TRBD2	TRBV6-5	TRBJ2-1	CASEGPGSAGIRVF
TRBD2	TRBV5-1	TRBJ2-5	CASSLLHTSGRAGETQYF
TRBD1	TRBV28	TRBJ2-3	CASSFGTGRTDTQYF
TRBD2	TRBV9	TRBJ2-7	CASSTAGGPREQYF
.	TRBV18	TRBJ1-1	CASSPTAAEAFF
TRBD2	TRBV2	TRBJ2-1	CACPGLGPSNEQFF
TRBD1	TRBV7-9	TRBJ2-1	CASSPGTGAYNEQFF
.	TRBV10-1	TRBJ2-2	CASGQGAAGELFF
.	TRBV28	TRBJ1-2	CASSLGAGWGTYGYTF
.	TRBV6-1	TRBJ2-1	CASRPGWNEQFF
.	TRBV11-2	TRBJ2-1	CASSLRGQTFNEQFF
.	TRBV10-3	TRBJ2-5	CAISTNPTLRETQYF
.	TRBV6-6	TRBJ1-1	CASSEGQVAQAFF
.	TRBV19	TRBJ2-3	CASTSIGARETDTQYF
TRBD1	TRBV7-2	TRBJ2-2	CASSLSRGRTGELFF
TRBD1	TRBV6-6	TRBJ1-5	CASSSGTELPQHF
.	TRBV6-1	TRBJ2-2	CAVTTGLRGTGELFF
TRBD1	TRBV5-1	TRBJ1-4	CASSPGQGNEKLFF
TRBD2	TRBV5-1	TRBJ2-1	CASSLVWTSGSLDEQFF
TRBD1	TRBV19	TRBJ1-1	CASSNRGWNTEAFF
TRBD2	TRBV28	TRBJ2-1	CASSSSGRENEQFF
.	TRBV19	TRBJ2-6	CASSISTSGANVLTF
.	TRBV11-2	TRBJ1-2	CASSLTRQPANYGYTF
.	TRBV30	TRBJ2-5	CAWNRGTAQETQYF
.	TRBV9	TRBJ1-1	CASSVAEQGYGNTEAFF
TRBD2	TRBV6-5	TRBJ2-3	CASSSPSSGSPDTQYF
TRBD1	TRBV5-4	TRBJ2-5	CASSLARGQETQYF
TRBD1	TRBV9	TRBJ2-1	CASSYRGYNEQFF
.	TRBV11-1	TRBJ2-7	CASSHSLPGYEQYF
TRBD1	TRBV28	TRBJ2-2	CASSELDRGWDTGELFF
TRBD1	TRBV19	TRBJ2-5	CASSLGQGQETQYF
TRBD2	TRBV7-2	TRBJ2-5	CASSLAVVAGQETQYF
.	TRBV28	TRBJ1-5	CASSRDSNQPQHF
TRBD2	TRBV4-1	TRBJ2-1	CASSQVAGPEQFF
TRBD1	TRBV10-3	TRBJ1-3	CAIRGQGASSGNTIYF